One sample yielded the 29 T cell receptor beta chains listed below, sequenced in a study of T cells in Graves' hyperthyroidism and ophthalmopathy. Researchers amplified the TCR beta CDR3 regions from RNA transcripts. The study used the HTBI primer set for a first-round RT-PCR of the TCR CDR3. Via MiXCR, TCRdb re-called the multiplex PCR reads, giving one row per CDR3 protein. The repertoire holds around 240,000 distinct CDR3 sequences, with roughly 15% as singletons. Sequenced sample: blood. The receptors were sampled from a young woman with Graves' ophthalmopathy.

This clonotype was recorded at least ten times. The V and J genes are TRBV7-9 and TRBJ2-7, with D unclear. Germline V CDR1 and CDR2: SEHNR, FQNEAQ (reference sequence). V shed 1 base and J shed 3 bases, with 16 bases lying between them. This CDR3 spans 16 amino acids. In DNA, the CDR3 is TGTGCCAGCAGCTTAGGGTTCTCAGATGGGTTCTACGAGCAGTACTTC. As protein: CASSLGFSDGFYEQYF.

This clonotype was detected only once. CDR3 in amino acids: CASSVALSGFSSYNEQFF. As DNA, the CDR3 is TGTGCCAGCAGCGTAGCTTTATCTGGGTTTAGCTCCTACAATGAGCAGTTCTTC. The chain links TRBV9 to TRBJ2-1; D unclear. V lost 0 bases to trimming and J lost 0 bases, with 16 bases between them. The germline V gene encodes CDR1 SGDLS and CDR2 YYNGEE. CDR3 length equals 18 residues.

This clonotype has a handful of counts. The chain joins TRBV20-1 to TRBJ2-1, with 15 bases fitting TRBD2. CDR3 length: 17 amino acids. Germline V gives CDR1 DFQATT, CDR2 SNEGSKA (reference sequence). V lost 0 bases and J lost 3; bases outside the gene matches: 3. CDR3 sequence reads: CSARDLGLAGGYNEQFF. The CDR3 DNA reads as TGCAGTGCTAGAGACCTGGGACTAGCGGGAGGCTACAATGAGCAGTTCTTC.

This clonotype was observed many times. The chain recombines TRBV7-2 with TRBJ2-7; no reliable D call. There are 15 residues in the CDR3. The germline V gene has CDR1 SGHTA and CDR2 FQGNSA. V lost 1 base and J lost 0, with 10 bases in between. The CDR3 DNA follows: TGTGCCAGCAGCTTAGGGCTTGGCAGCTCCTACGAGCAGTACTTC. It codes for CASSLGLGSSYEQYF. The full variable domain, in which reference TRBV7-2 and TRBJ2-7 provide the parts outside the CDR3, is GAGVSQSPSNKVTEKGKDVELRCDPISGHTALYWYRQSLGQGLEFLIYFQGNSAPDKSGLPSDRFSAERTGGSVSTLTIQRTQQEDSAVYLCASSLGLGSSYEQYFGPGTRLTVT.

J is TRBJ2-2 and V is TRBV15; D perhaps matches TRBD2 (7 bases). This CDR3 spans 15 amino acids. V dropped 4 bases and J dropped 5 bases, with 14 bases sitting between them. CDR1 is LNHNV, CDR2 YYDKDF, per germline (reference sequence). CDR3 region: CATSKLAQGTGELFF. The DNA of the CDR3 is TGTGCCACCAGCAAACTAGCGCAGGGGACCGGGGAGCTGTTTTTT.

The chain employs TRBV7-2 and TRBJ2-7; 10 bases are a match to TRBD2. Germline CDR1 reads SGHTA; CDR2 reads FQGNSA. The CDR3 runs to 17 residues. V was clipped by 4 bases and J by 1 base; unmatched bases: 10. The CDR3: CASSSPVASGGSYEQYF. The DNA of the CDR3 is TGTGCCAGCAGCTCCCCGGTTGCTAGCGGGGGATCCTACGAGCAGTACTTC.

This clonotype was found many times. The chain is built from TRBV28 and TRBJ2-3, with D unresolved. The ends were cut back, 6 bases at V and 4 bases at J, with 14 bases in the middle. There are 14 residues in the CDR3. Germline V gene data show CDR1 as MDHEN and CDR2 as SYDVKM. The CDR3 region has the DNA TGTGCCAGCAGATCTTGGACCTCCTCAGATACGCAGTATTTT. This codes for CASRSWTSSDTQYF.

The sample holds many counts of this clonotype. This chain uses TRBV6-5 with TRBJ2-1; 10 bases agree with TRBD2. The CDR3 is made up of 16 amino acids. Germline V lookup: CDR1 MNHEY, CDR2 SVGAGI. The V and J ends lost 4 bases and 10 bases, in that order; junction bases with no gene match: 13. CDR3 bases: TGTGCCAGCAGTTGGGAGGGTCTAGCGGGGGCCGGGGAGCAGTTCTTC. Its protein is CASSWEGLAGAGEQFF.

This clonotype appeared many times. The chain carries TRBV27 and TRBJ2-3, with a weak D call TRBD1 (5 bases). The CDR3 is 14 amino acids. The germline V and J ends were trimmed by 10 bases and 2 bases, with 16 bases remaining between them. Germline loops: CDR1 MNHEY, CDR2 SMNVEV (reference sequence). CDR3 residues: CATRDGVFTDTQYF. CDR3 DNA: TGTGCCACCAGGGATGGGGTCTTCACAGATACGCAGTATTTT.

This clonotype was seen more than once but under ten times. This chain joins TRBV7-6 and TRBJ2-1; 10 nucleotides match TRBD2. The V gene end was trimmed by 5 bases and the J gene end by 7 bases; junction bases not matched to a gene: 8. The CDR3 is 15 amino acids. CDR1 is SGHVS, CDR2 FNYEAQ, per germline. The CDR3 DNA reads TGTGCCAGCAGCCCGGGACTAGCGAATACTAATGAGCAGTTCTTC. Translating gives CASSPGLANTNEQFF. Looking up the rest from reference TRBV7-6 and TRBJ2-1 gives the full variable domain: GAGVSQSPRYKVTKRGQDVALRCDPISGHVSLYWYRQALGQGPEFLTYFNYEAQQDKSGLPNDRFSAERPEGSISTLTIQRTEQRDSAMYRCASSPGLANTNEQFFGPGTRLTVL.

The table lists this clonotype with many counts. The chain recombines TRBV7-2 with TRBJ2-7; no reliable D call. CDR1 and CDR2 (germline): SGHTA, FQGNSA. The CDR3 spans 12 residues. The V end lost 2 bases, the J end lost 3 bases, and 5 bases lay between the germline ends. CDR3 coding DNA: TGTGCCAGCAGCTTAAGGGTCTACGAGCAGTACTTC. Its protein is CASSLRVYEQYF.

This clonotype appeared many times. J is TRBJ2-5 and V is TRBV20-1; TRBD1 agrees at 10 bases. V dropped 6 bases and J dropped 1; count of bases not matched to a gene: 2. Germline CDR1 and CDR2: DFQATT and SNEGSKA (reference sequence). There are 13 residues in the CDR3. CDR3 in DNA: TGCAGTGCGAGGACAGGGGGCCAAGAGACCCAGTACTTC. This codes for CSARTGGQETQYF.

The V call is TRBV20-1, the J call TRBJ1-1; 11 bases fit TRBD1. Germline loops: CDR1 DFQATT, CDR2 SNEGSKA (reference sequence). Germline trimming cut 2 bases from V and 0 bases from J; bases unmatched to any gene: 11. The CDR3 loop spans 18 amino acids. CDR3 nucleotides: TGCAGTGCTAGACCGCCGGACAGGGGGCTGGTATTGAACACTGAAGCTTTCTTT. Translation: CSARPPDRGLVLNTEAFF.

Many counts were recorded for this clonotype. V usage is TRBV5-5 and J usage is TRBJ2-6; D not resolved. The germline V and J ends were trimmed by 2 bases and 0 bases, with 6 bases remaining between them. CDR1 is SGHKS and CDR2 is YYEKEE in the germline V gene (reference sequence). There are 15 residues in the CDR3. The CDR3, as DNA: TGTGCCAGCAGCTTTTCGGACTCTGGGGCCAACGTCCTGACTTTC. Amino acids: CASSFSDSGANVLTF.

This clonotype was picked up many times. The CDR3 DNA reads as TGTGCCACCCGGGGTGCCCTGAACACCGGGGAGCTGTTTTTT. Translation gives CATRGALNTGELFF. V is TRBV15 and J is TRBJ2-2, with D tentatively TRBD2 (5 bases). The germline CDR1 and CDR2 sequences are LNHNV and YYDKDF (reference sequence). This CDR3 has 14 residues. Trimming cost V 8 bases and J 1 base, with 11 bases left between them.

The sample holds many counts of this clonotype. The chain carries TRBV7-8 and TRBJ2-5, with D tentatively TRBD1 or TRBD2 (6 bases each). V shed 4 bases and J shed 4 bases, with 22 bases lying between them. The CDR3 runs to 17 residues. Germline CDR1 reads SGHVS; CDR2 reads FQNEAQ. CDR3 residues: CASSSHPRGLSIETQYF. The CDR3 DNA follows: TGTGCCAGCAGCTCTCACCCCCGGGGGCTGAGTATAGAGACCCAGTACTTC.

CDR3 nucleotides: TGTGCCAGCAGCGTTTCTAGCGGGGGGCCGATTGAGCAGTTCTTC. This gives the protein CASSVSSGGPIEQFF. The chain combines TRBV13 with TRBJ2-1; 11 nucleotides agree with TRBD2. CDR3 length equals 15 residues. V was pared by 5 bases and J by 9 bases, with 9 bases of the junction left unmatched. The germline V gene has CDR1 PRHDT and CDR2 FYEKMQ (reference sequence).

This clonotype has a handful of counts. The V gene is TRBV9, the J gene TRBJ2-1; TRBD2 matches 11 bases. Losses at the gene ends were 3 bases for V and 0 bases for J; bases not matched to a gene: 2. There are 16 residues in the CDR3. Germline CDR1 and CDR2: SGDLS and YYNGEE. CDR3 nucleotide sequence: TGTGCCAGCAGCGCGGGACTAGCGGTCTCCTACAATGAGCAGTTCTTC. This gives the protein CASSAGLAVSYNEQFF. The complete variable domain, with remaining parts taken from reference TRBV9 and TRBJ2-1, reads DSGVTQTPKHLITATGQRVTLRCSPRSGDLSVYWYQQSLDQGLQFLIQYYNGEERAKGNILERFSAQQFPDLHSELNLSSLELGDSALYFCASSAGLAVSYNEQFFGPGTRLTVL.

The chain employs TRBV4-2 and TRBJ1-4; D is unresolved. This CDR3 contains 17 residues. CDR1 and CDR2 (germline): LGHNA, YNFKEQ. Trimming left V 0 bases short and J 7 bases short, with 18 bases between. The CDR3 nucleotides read TGTGCCAGCAGCCAAGATTCCTTTGGAGTAGGACCTGAAAAACTGTTTTTT. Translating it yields CASSQDSFGVGPEKLFF.

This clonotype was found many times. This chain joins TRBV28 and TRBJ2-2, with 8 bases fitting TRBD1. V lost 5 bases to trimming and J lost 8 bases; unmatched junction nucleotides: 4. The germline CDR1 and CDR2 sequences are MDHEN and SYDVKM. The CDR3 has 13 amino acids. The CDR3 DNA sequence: TGTGCCAGCAGTGGGACAGGCGGAGGGGAGCTGTTTTTT. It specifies CASSGTGGGELFF.

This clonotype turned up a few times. For the CDR3, the DNA is TGTGCCAGCAGCCAACAGGGACAGGTCTCCACCGGGGAGCTGTTTTTT. Translating it yields CASSQQGQVSTGELFF. The rearrangement joins TRBV16 to TRBJ2-2, with 8 bases lining up with TRBD1. V lost 2 bases to trimming and J lost 4 bases; unmatched junction nucleotides: 6. The CDR3 extends over 16 amino acids. CDR1 is KGHSY and CDR2 is FQNENV in the germline V gene.

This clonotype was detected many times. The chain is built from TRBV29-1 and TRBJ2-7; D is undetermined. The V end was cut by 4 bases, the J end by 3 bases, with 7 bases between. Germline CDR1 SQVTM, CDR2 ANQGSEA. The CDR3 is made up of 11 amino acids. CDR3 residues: CSVGALYEQYF. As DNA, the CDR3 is TGCAGCGTTGGGGCACTCTACGAGCAGTACTTC.

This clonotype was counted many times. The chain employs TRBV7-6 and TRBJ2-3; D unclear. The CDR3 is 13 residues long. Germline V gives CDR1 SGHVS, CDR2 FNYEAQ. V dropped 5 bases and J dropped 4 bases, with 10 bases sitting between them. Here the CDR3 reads CASSQLTPDTQYF. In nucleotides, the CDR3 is TGTGCCAGCAGCCAGCTAACACCAGATACGCAGTATTTT.

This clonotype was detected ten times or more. This CDR3 is CAWSARSGGGNQPQHF. The CDR3 DNA is TGTGCCTGGAGTGCCCGCAGCGGGGGGGGCAATCAGCCCCAGCATTTT. The rearrangement uses TRBV30 and TRBJ1-5; the D gene is possibly TRBD1 (5 bases). CDR3 length equals 16 residues. Germline V gives CDR1 GTSNPN, CDR2 SVGIG (reference sequence). The V gene lost 1 base and the J gene lost 2 bases, with 15 bases spanning the gap.

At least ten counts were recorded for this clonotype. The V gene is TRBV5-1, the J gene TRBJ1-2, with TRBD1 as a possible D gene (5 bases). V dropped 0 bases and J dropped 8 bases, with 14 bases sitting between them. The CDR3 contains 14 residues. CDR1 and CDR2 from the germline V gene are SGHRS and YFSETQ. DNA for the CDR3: TGCGCCAGCAGCTTGGGGAATTCAGGGCGGGGCTACACCTTC. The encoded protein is CASSLGNSGRGYTF.

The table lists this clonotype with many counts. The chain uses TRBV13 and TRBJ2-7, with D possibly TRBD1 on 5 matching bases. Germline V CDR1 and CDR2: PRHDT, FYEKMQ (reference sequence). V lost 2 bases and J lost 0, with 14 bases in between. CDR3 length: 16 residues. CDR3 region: CASSLSQGLSSYEQYF. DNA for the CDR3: TGTGCCAGCAGCTTAAGCCAGGGATTGAGCTCCTACGAGCAGTACTTC.

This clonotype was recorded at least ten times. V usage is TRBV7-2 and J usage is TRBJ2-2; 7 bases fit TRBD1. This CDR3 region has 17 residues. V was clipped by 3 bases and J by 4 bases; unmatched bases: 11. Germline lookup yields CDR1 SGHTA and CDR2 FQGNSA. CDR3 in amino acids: CASSFFDRDWGTGELFF. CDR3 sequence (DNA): TGTGCCAGCAGCTTTTTCGACAGGGATTGGGGCACCGGGGAGCTGTTTTTT.

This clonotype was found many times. CDR3 region: CSAREGQGRFTEAFF. CDR3 DNA sequence: TGCAGTGCTAGAGAAGGACAGGGGAGGTTCACTGAAGCTTTCTTT. The gene calls are TRBV20-1 and TRBJ1-1; 9 bases fit TRBD1. The CDR3 is made up of 15 amino acids. Germline V lookup: CDR1 DFQATT, CDR2 SNEGSKA (reference sequence). V trimming: 0 bases; J trimming: 4 bases; junction bases outside the gene matches: 6.

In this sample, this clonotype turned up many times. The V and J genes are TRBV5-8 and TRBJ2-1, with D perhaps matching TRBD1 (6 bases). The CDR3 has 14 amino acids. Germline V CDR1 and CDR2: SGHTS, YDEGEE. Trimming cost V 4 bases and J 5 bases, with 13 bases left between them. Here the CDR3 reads CASSPAHRDNEQFF. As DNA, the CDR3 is TGTGCCAGCAGCCCCGCCCACAGGGACAATGAGCAGTTCTTC.